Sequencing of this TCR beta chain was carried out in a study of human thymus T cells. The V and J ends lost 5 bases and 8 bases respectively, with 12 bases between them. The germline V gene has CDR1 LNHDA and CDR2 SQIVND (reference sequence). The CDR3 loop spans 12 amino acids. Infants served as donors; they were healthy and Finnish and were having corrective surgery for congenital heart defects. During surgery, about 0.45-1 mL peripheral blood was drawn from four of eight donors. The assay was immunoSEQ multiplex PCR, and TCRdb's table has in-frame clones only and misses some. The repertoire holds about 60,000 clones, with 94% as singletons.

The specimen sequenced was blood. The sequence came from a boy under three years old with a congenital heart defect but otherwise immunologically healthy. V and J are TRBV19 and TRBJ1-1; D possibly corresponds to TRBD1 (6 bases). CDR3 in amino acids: CASSGYTGEAFF. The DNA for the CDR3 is TGTGCCAGTAGTGGTTACACAGGGGAAGCTTTCTTT.